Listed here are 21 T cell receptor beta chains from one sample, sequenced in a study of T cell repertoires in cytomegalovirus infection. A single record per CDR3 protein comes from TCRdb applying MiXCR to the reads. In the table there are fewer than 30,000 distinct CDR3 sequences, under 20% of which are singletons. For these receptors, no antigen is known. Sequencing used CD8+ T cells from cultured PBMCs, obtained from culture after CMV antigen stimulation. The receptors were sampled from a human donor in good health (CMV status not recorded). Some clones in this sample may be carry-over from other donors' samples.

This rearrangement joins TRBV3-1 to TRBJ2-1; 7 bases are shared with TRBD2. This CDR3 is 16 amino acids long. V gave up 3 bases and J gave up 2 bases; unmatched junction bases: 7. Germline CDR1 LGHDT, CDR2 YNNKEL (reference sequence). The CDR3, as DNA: TGTGCCAGCAGCCACCCGGGCGGGAGAGCCTACAATGAGCAGTTCTTC. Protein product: CASSHPGGRAYNEQFF.

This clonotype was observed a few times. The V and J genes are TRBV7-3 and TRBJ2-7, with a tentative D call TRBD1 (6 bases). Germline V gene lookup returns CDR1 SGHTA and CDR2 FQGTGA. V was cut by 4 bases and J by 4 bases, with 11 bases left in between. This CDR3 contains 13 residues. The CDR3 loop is CASSSKQGYEQYF. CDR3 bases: TGTGCCAGCAGCTCGAAGCAGGGGTACGAGCAGTACTTC. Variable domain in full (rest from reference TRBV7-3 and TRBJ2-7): GAGVSQTPSNKVTEKGKYVELRCDPISGHTALYWYRQSLGQGPEFLIYFQGTGAADDSGLPNDRFFAVRPEGSVSTLKIQRTERGDSAVYLCASSSKQGYEQYFGPGTRLTVT.

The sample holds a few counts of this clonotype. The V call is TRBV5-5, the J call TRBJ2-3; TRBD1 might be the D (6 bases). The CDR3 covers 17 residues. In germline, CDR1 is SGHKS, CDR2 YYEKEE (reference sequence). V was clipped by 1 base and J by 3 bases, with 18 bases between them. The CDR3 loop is CASSLPGTQHRTDTQYF. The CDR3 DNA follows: TGTGCCAGCAGCTTGCCCGGGACACAACATAGGACAGATACGCAGTATTTT. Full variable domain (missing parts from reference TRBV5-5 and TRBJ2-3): DAGVTQSPTHLIKTRGQQVTLRCSPISGHKSVSWYQQVLGQGPQFIFQYYEKEERGRGNFPDRFSARQFPNYSSELNVNALLLGDSALYLCASSLPGTQHRTDTQYFGPGTRLTVL.

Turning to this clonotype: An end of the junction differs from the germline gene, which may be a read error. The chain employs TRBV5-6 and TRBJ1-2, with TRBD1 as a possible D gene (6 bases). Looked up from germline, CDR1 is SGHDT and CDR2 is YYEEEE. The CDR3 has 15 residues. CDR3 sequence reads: CASSSGTQNYQGYTF. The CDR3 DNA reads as TGTGCCAGCAGCTCCGGGACACAGAACTATCAAGGCTACACCTTT.

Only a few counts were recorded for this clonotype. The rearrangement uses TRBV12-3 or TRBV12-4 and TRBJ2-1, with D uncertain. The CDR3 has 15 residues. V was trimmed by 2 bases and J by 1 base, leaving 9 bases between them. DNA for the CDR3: TGTGCCAGCAGTTTAATAGTTGGGTCCTACAATGAGCAGTTCTTC. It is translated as CASSLIVGSYNEQFF.

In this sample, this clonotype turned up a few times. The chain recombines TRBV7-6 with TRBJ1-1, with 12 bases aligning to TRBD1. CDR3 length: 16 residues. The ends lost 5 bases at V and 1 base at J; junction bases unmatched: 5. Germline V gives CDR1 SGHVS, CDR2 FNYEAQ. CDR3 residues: CASSAGQGARNTEAFF. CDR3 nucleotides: TGTGCCAGCAGCGCGGGACAGGGGGCTCGGAACACTGAAGCTTTCTTT.

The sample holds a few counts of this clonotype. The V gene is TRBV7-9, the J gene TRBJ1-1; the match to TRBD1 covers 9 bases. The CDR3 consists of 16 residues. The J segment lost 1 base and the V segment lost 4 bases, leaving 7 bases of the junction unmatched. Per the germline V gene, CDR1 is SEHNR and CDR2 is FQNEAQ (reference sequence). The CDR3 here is CASSSAGTGRNTEAFF. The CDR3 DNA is TGTGCCAGCAGCTCCGCCGGGACAGGGCGGAACACTGAAGCTTTCTTT.

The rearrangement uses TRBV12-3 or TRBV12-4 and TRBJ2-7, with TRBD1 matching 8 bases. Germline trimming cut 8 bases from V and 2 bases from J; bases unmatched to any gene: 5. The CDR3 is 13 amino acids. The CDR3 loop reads CASSGGRTYEQYF. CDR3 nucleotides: TGTGCCAGCTCAGGGGGCCGAACCTACGAGCAGTACTTC.

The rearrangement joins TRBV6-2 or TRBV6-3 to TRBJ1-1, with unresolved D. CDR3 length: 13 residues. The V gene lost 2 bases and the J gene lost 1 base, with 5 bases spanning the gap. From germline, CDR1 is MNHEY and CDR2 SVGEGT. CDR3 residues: CASSYGTNTEAFF. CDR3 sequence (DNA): TGTGCCAGCAGTTACGGCACGAACACTGAAGCTTTCTTT.

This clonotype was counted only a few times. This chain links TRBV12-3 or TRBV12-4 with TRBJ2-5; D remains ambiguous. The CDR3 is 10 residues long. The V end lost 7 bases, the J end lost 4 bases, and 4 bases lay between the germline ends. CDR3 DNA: TGTGCCAGCAAGCGAGAGACCCAGTACTTC. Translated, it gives CASKRETQYF.

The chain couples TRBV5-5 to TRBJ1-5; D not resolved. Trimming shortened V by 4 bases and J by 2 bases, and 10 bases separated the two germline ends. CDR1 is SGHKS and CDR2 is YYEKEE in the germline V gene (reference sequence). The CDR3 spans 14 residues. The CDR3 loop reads CASSPRDGNQPQHF. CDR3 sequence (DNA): TGTGCCAGCAGCCCTCGGGATGGCAATCAGCCCCAGCATTTT.

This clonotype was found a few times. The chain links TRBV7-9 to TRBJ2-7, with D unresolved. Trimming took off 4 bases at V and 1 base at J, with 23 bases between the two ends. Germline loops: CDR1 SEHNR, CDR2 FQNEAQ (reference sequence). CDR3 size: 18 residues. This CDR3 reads CASSSRTKGPNQSYEQYF. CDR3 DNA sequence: TGTGCCAGCAGCTCCCGGACCAAAGGCCCCAACCAATCCTACGAGCAGTACTTC.

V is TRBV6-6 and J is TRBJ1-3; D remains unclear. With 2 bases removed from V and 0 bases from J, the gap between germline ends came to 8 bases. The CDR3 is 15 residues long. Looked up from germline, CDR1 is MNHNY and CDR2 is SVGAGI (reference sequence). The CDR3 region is CASSYETGSGNTIYF. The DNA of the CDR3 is TGTGCCAGCAGTTACGAGACGGGCTCTGGAAACACCATATATTTT.

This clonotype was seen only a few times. The CDR3 sequence is CASSYSPSGGGAGEQYF. In DNA form, the CDR3 reads TGTGCCAGCAGTTACTCGCCATCGGGAGGGGGGGCCGGGGAGCAGTACTTC. The gene calls are TRBV6-5 and TRBJ2-7, with 8 bases lining up with TRBD2. Germline V gives CDR1 MNHEY, CDR2 SVGAGI. V shed 0 bases and J 7 bases; nucleotides not matched to a gene: 14. CDR3 size: 17 residues.

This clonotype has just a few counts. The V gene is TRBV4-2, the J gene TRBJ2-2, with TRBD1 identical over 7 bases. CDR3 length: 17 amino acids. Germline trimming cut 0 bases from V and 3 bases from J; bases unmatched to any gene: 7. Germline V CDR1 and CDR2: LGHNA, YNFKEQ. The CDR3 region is CASSQEGRDRYTGELFF. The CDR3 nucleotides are TGTGCCAGCAGCCAAGAGGGAAGGGACAGATACACCGGGGAGCTGTTTTTT.

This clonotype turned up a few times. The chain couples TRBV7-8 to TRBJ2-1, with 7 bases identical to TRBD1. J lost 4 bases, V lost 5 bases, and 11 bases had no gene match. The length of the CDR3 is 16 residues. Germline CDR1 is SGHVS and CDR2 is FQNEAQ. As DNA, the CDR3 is TGTGCCAGCAGCGGCAGCGACAGGGAAAGTTACAATGAGCAGTTCTTC. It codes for CASSGSDRESYNEQFF.

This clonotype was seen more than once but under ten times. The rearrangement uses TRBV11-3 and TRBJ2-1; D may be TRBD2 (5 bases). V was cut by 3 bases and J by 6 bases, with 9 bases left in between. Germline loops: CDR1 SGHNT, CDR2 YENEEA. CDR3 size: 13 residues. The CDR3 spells CASSFFGVNEQFF. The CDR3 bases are TGTGCCAGCAGCTTCTTCGGGGTCAATGAGCAGTTCTTC. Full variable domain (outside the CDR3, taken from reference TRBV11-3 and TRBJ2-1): EAGVVQSPRYKIIEKKQPVAFWCNPISGHNTLYWYLQNLGQGPELLIRYENEEAVDDSQLPKDRFSAERLKGVDSTLKIQPAELGDSAVYLCASSFFGVNEQFFGPGTRLTVL.

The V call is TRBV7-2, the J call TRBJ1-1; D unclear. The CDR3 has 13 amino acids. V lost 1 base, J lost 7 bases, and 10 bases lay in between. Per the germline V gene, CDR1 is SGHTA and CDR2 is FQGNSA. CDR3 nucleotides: TGTGCCAGCAGCTTAGGAGACGGACTTGAAGCTTTCTTT. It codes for CASSLGDGLEAFF.

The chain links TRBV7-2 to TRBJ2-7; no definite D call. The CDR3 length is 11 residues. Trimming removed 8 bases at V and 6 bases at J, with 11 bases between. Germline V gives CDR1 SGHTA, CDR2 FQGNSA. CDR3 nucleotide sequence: TGTGCCAGCGGCCGACGGAGCGAGCAGTACTTC. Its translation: CASGRRSEQYF.

The CDR3 nucleotides are TGTGCCAGCAGCTTAAGGGACTCCTACGAGCAGTACTTC. It encodes CASSLRDSYEQYF. The gene calls are TRBV7-9 and TRBJ2-7; no clear D. CDR1 and CDR2 (germline): SEHNR, FQNEAQ (reference sequence). The CDR3 has 13 residues. V lost 2 bases and J 0 bases, leaving 5 bases between the germline ends.

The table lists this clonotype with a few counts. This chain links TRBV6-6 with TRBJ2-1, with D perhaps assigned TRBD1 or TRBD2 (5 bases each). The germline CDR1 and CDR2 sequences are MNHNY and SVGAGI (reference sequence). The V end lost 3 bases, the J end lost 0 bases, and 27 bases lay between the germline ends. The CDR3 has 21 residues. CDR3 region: CASSYPSGTGSIQSSYNEQFF. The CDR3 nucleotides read TGTGCCAGCAGTTATCCTTCAGGGACGGGCAGCATCCAAAGCTCCTACAATGAGCAGTTCTTC.